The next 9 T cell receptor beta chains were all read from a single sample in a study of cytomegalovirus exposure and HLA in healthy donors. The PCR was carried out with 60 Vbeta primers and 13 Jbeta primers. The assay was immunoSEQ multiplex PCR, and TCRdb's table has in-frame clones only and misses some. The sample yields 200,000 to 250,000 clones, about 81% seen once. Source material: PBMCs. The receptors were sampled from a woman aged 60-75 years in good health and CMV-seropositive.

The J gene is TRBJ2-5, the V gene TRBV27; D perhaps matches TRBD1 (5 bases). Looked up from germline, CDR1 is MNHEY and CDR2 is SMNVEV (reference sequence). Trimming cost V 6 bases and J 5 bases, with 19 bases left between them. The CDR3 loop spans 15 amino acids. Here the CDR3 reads CASSPFWGAYETQYF. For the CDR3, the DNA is TGTGCCAGCAGCCCTTTTTGGGGCGCGTATGAGACCCAGTACTTC.

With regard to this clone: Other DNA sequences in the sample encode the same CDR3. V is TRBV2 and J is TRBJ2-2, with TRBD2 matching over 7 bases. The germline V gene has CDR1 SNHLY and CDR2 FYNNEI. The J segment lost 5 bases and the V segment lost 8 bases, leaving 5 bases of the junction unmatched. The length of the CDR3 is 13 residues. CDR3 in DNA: TGTGCCAGCCGAAGGGAGGGGACCGGGGAGCTGTTTTTT. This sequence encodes CASRREGTGELFF. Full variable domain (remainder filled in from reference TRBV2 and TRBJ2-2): EPEVTQTPSHQVTQMGQEVILRCVPISNHLYFYWYRQILGQKVEFLVSFYNNEISEKSEIFDDQFSVERPDGSNFTLKIRSTKLEDSAMYFCASRREGTGELFFGEGSRLTVL.

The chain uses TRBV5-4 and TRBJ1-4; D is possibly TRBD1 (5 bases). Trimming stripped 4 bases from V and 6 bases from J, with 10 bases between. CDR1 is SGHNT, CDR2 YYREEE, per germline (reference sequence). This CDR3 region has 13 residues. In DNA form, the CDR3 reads TGTGCCAGCAGCCCTTCCAGGGATGAAAAACTGTTTTTT. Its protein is CASSPSRDEKLFF.

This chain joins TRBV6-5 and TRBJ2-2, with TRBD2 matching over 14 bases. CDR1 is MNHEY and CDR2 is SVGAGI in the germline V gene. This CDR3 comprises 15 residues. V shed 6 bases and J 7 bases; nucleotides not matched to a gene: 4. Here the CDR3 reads CASRRLAGGVGELFF. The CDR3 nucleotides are TGTGCCAGCAGACGACTAGCGGGAGGGGTCGGGGAGCTGTTTTTT.

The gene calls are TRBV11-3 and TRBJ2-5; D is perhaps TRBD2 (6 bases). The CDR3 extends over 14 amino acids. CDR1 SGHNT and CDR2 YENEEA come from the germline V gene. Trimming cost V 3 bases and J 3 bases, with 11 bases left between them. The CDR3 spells CASSLEGSEETQYF. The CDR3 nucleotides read TGTGCCAGCAGCTTGGAGGGGTCAGAAGAGACCCAGTACTTC. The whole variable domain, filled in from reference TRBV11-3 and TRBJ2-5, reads EAGVVQSPRYKIIEKKQPVAFWCNPISGHNTLYWYLQNLGQGPELLIRYENEEAVDDSQLPKDRFSAERLKGVDSTLKIQPAELGDSAVYLCASSLEGSEETQYFGPGTRLLVL.

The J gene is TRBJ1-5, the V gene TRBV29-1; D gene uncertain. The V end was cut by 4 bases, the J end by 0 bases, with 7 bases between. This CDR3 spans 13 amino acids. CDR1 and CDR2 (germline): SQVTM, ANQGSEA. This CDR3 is CSVGHNSNQPQHF. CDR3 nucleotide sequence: TGCAGCGTTGGACATAATAGCAATCAGCCCCAGCATTTT.

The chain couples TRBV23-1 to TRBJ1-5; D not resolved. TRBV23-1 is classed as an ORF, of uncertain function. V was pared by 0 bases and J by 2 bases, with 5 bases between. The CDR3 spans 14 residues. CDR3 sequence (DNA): TGCGCCAGCAGTCAATCATTCGGCAATCAGCCCCAGCATTTT. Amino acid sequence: CASSQSFGNQPQHF.

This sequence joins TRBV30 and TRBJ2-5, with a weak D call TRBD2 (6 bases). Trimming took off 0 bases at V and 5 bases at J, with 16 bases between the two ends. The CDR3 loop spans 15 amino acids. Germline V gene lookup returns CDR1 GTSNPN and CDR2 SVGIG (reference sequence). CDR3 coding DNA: TGTGCCTGGAGTGTAACGTTATTTGGAGGGGAGACCCAGTACTTC. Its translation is CAWSVTLFGGETQYF. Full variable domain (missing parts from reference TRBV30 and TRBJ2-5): SQTIHQWPATLVQPVGSPLSLECTVEGTSNPNLYWYRQAAGRGLQLLFYSVGIGQISSEVPQNLSASRPQDRQFILSSKKLLLSDSGFYLCAWSVTLFGGETQYFGPGTRLLVL.

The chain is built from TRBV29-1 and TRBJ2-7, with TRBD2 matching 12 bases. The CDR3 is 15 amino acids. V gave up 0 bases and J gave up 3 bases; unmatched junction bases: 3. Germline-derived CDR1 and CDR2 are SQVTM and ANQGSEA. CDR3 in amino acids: CSVEDRTSGIYEQYF. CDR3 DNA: TGCAGCGTTGAAGATAGGACTAGCGGGATCTACGAGCAGTACTTC.